Shown below are 25 T cell receptor beta chains from a single sample sequenced in a study of cytomegalovirus exposure and HLA in healthy donors. Sequenced by immunoSEQ multiplex PCR; TCRdb stores in-frame clones only, minus some. The data show some 170,000 clones, around nine tenths seen once. Specimen: PBMCs. The receptors here all came from a man in his late teens or twenties in good health and CMV-seropositive.

This clone showed up just a few times. The chain has TRBV7-9 and TRBJ2-1; D is possibly TRBD2 (6 bases). CDR1 is SEHNR, CDR2 FQNEAQ, per germline (reference sequence). This CDR3 region has 14 residues. The ends were cut back, 5 bases at V and 9 bases at J, with 17 bases in the middle. CDR3 nucleotide sequence: TGTGCCAGCAGCCCCTCTCAGTTGGGAGGTGAGCAGTTCTTC. Amino acid sequence: CASSPSQLGGEQFF.

V is TRBV28 and J is TRBJ1-2; tentative D call: TRBD1 (5 bases). The germline V gene has CDR1 MDHEN and CDR2 SYDVKM. Trimming pared 5 bases from V and 6 bases from J, leaving 16 bases between. The length of the CDR3 is 14 residues. The CDR3 DNA sequence: TGTGCCAGCAGTCCCCCAGGAGGGGAGGATGGCTACACCTTC. It is translated as CASSPPGGEDGYTF.

This chain links TRBV4-1 with TRBJ2-1; D unclear. Between the trimmed V and J ends, which lost 3 bases and 3 bases, there was a span of 21 bases. The germline V gene has CDR1 MGHRA and CDR2 YSYEKL. This CDR3 is 18 amino acids long. The CDR3 protein is CASSQTPYPGPNYNEQFF. CDR3 bases: TGCGCCAGCAGCCAGACCCCCTACCCTGGGCCAAACTACAATGAGCAGTTCTTC.

This chain links TRBV27 with TRBJ2-7; perhaps TRBD2 as D (6 bases). Deletions cut 3 bases from V and 0 bases from J, with 12 bases between. In germline, CDR1 is MNHEY, CDR2 SMNVEV (reference sequence). CDR3 length equals 15 residues. The CDR3 DNA sequence: TGTGCCAGCAGTTTGAACCGGCGGGGCTCCTACGAGCAGTACTTC. It encodes CASSLNRRGSYEQYF.

This clone was seen only once. The rearrangement joins TRBV4-3 to TRBJ1-2; TRBD1 might be the D (6 bases). Germline CDR1 and CDR2: LGHNA and YSLEER. This CDR3 is 14 amino acids long. The V end was cut by 4 bases, the J end by 5 bases, with 14 bases between. CDR3 coding DNA: TGCGCCAGCAGCCTCATAGGGGGGGATTATGGCTACACCTTC. Amino acids: CASSLIGGDYGYTF.

This chain uses TRBV5-1 with TRBJ2-3; 7 bases match TRBD2. Per germline, CDR1 SGHRS and CDR2 YFSETQ. The CDR3 spans 15 residues. The V and J ends lost 4 bases and 0 bases, in that order; junction bases with no gene match: 5. The CDR3 nucleotides are TGCGCCAGCAGCCTACTAGCGCCCAGCACAGATACGCAGTATTTT. This sequence encodes CASSLLAPSTDTQYF.

This rearrangement joins TRBV6-5 to TRBJ2-3; 9 bases are shared with TRBD2. This CDR3 is 14 amino acids long. Germline V gene data show CDR1 as MNHEY and CDR2 as SVGAGI. V lost 11 bases to trimming and J lost 2 bases; unmatched junction nucleotides: 8. The CDR3 DNA is TGTGCCTCTCGGGCTAGCGGGACCACAGATACGCAGTATTTT. Residues: CASRASGTTDTQYF.

The gene calls are TRBV25-1 and TRBJ2-7, with 10 positions matching TRBD1. This CDR3 comprises 14 residues. The V segment lost 5 bases and the J segment 3 bases; nucleotides outside the gene matches: 4. Germline V lookup: CDR1 MGHDK, CDR2 SYGVNS. The CDR3 DNA is TGTGCCAGCAGTCCGCGGACAGGGGGCTACGAGCAGTACTTC. This translates into CASSPRTGGYEQYF.

V gene TRBV4-3 combines with J gene TRBJ2-7, with 7 nucleotides matching TRBD1. CDR3 size: 13 residues. Germline-derived CDR1 and CDR2 are LGHNA and YSLEER. With V trimmed by 2 bases and J by 6 bases, 4 bases remained unmatched. CDR3 bases: TGCGCCAGCAGCCAAAGACAGGGAACCGAGCAGTACTTC. It specifies CASSQRQGTEQYF.

This clone was found once. The rearrangement links TRBV19 to TRBJ2-5; 10 nucleotides agree with TRBD1. The CDR3 has 15 residues. Germline-derived CDR1 and CDR2 are LNHDA and SQIVND (reference sequence). Unmatched junction bases numbered 7, after V lost 5 bases and J lost 4 bases. The CDR3 DNA sequence: TGTGCCAGTAGTGAGGGACAGGGGTTTTCAGAGACCCAGTACTTC. Amino acids: CASSEGQGFSETQYF.

The chain carries TRBV6-6 and TRBJ2-5, with D unresolved. CDR3 length equals 12 residues. From germline, CDR1 is MNHNY and CDR2 SVGAGI (reference sequence). V was shortened by 2 bases and J by 5 bases, with 6 bases between the two germline ends. This CDR3 reads CASSYPGETQYF. The CDR3 DNA reads as TGTGCCAGCAGTTACCCCGGGGAGACCCAGTACTTC.

V gene TRBV28 combines with J gene TRBJ2-5; maybe TRBD1 (6 bases). There are 18 residues in the CDR3. V was cut by 3 bases and J by 1 base, with 21 bases left in between. Germline values: CDR1 MDHEN, CDR2 SYDVKM. CDR3 sequence (DNA): TGTGCCAGCAGTTTTAAAATGGCACCGGGACACTTCCAAGAGACCCAGTACTTC. This codes for CASSFKMAPGHFQETQYF.

The chain recombines TRBV18 with TRBJ1-1; 9 bases match TRBD1. This CDR3 contains 13 residues. Unmatched junction bases numbered 4, after V lost 4 bases and J lost 7 bases. The germline V gene has CDR1 KGHSH and CDR2 LQKENI. The CDR3 bases are TGTGCCAGCTCACGGGACAGGGTCGGTGAAGCTTTCTTT. It yields the protein CASSRDRVGEAFF.

The rearrangement links TRBV7-3 to TRBJ2-3; 9 bases map to TRBD2. V trimming: 3 bases; J trimming: 3 bases; junction bases outside the gene matches: 4. CDR1 is SGHTA and CDR2 is FQGTGA in the germline V gene. This CDR3 is 15 amino acids long. The CDR3 loop reads CASSFESGRTDTQYF. For the CDR3, the DNA is TGTGCCAGCAGCTTTGAGAGCGGGAGGACAGATACGCAGTATTTT. The variable domain in full, with the rest retrieved from reference TRBV7-3 and TRBJ2-3, is GAGVSQTPSNKVTEKGKYVELRCDPISGHTALYWYRQSLGQGPEFLIYFQGTGAADDSGLPNDRFFAVRPEGSVSTLKIQRTERGDSAVYLCASSFESGRTDTQYFGPGTRLTVL.

J is TRBJ1-1 and V is TRBV7-9, with D tentatively TRBD1 (5 bases). Trimming cost V 5 bases and J 4 bases, with 8 bases left between them. The germline V gene has CDR1 SEHNR and CDR2 FQNEAQ (reference sequence). The CDR3 is made up of 12 amino acids. Here the CDR3 DNA reads TGTGCCAGCAGCCGGGGGAGCACTGAAGCTTTCTTT. It encodes CASSRGSTEAFF.

This clone was detected once. The chain employs TRBV19 and TRBJ1-5; tentatively, D is TRBD1 (6 bases). V was shortened by 1 base and J by 5 bases, with 12 bases between the two germline ends. Germline CDR1 LNHDA, CDR2 SQIVND (reference sequence). CDR3 length: 15 residues. CDR3 nucleotides: TGTGCCAGTAGTATAGGGACAGCAGTTTATCAGCCCCAGCATTTT. Translated: CASSIGTAVYQPQHF. The variable domain in full, with the rest retrieved from reference TRBV19 and TRBJ1-5, is DGGITQSPKYLFRKEGQNVTLSCEQNLNHDAMYWYRQDPGQGLRLIYYSQIVNDFQKGDIAEGYSVSREKKESFPLTVTSAQKNPTAFYLCASSIGTAVYQPQHFGDGTRLSIL.

The chain is built from TRBV19 and TRBJ1-5; 8 nucleotides match TRBD1. Germline V gene data show CDR1 as LNHDA and CDR2 as SQIVND (reference sequence). This CDR3 has 15 residues. J was trimmed by 10 bases and V by 5 bases; bases with no gene match: 13. In DNA, the CDR3 is TGTGCCAGTAGTCCCATGGACAGGGAACTCCGACCCCAGCATTTT. This translates into CASSPMDRELRPQHF.

This rearrangement joins TRBV7-9 to TRBJ2-7, with 8 bases fitting TRBD2. CDR1 and CDR2 (germline): SEHNR, FQNEAQ (reference sequence). This CDR3 spans 16 amino acids. V was clipped by 2 bases and J by 2 bases; unmatched bases: 8. The CDR3 protein is CASSLIPAGAPYEQYF. Here the CDR3 DNA reads TGTGCCAGCAGCTTAATCCCAGCGGGGGCCCCCTACGAGCAGTACTTC.

V usage is TRBV4-1 and J usage is TRBJ2-1, with TRBD2 identical over 13 bases. Per the germline V gene, CDR1 is MGHRA and CDR2 is YSYEKL. V shed 4 bases, J shed 7 bases, and the junction held 4 bases outside the gene matches. The CDR3 has 15 amino acids. The CDR3 region is CASSLRLAGGNEQFF. In DNA form, the CDR3 reads TGCGCCAGCAGCCTGCGACTAGCGGGAGGAAATGAGCAGTTCTTC.

V gene TRBV7-2 combines with J gene TRBJ2-3, with TRBD2 identical over 7 bases. The germline CDR1 and CDR2 sequences are SGHTA and FQGNSA. The ends lost 4 bases at V and 2 bases at J; junction bases unmatched: 6. The CDR3 is 15 amino acids. The CDR3 DNA follows: TGTGCCAGCAGCTCGACTAGCACCCACACAGATACGCAGTATTTT. It is translated as CASSSTSTHTDTQYF.

V and J are TRBV12-5 and TRBJ2-1; tentatively, D is TRBD1 (6 bases). The length of the CDR3 is 15 residues. CDR1 and CDR2 (germline): LGHNT, FRNRAP. Trimming cost V 7 bases and J 4 bases, with 17 bases left between them. DNA of the CDR3: TGTGCTAGTGATCAAGGTGGGGGCGAATACAATGAGCAGTTCTTC. It yields the protein CASDQGGGEYNEQFF. The full variable domain, with the rest looked up from reference TRBV12-5 and TRBJ2-1, is DARVTQTPRHKVTEMGQEVTMRCQPILGHNTVFWYRQTMMQGLELLAYFRNRAPLDDSGMPKDRFSAEMPDATLATLKIQPSEPRDSAVYFCASDQGGGEYNEQFFGPGTRLTVL.

This chain uses TRBV5-6 with TRBJ2-5; 10 bases agree with TRBD1. From germline, CDR1 is SGHDT and CDR2 YYEEEE. CDR3 length: 15 amino acids. Unmatched junction bases numbered 8, after V lost 5 bases and J lost 4 bases. This CDR3 reads CASSKDRGWRETQYF. For the CDR3, the DNA is TGTGCCAGCAGTAAGGACAGGGGGTGGCGAGAGACCCAGTACTTC. The full variable domain, in which reference TRBV5-6 and TRBJ2-5 provide the parts outside the CDR3, is DAGVTQSPTHLIKTRGQQVTLRCSPKSGHDTVSWYQQALGQGPQFIFQYYEEEERQRGNFPDRFSGHQFPNYSSELNVNALLLGDSALYLCASSKDRGWRETQYFGPGTRLLVL.

The rearrangement uses TRBV28 and TRBJ1-1; D gene unclear. The CDR3 sequence is 15 residues long. Trimming stripped 1 base from V and 0 bases from J, with 9 bases between. Germline CDR1 is MDHEN and CDR2 is SYDVKM. The chain's CDR3 is CASSLYLGLNTEAFF. CDR3 coding DNA: TGTGCCAGCAGTTTATATCTTGGCTTGAACACTGAAGCTTTCTTT.

This clone came up a few times. The chain recombines TRBV7-2 with TRBJ1-2, with 9 bases aligning to TRBD1. The CDR3 has 13 amino acids. J gave up 8 bases and V 5 bases, and 6 bases lay outside the gene matches. Looked up from germline, CDR1 is SGHTA and CDR2 is FQGNSA. The CDR3 bases are TGTGCCAGCAGCCCGGACAGGGGTGGAGGCTACACCTTC. Translated: CASSPDRGGGYTF.

The sample holds one count of this clone. V gene TRBV7-9 combines with J gene TRBJ2-7; perhaps TRBD2 as D (5 bases). Trimming stripped 4 bases from V and 4 bases from J, with 8 bases between. This CDR3 spans 12 amino acids. Germline V lookup: CDR1 SEHNR, CDR2 FQNEAQ (reference sequence). This CDR3 reads CASSSGDYEQYF. For the CDR3, the DNA is TGTGCCAGCAGCTCCGGGGATTACGAGCAGTACTTC.